This TCR beta chain was profiled in a study of glioma-infiltrating T cells after dendritic cell vaccination. Study at large: Dendritic cell vaccination trial patients had either newly diagnosed or recurrent glioblastoma. Patients received autologous tumor lysate-pulsed dendritic cell vaccination between about 2002 and 2013.

No glioblastoma patient carried an isocitrate dehydrogenase mutation. Looked up from germline, CDR1 is LGHNA and CDR2 is YNFKEQ. V was trimmed by 0 bases and J by 6 bases, leaving 12 bases between them. The CDR3 sequence is 15 residues long. The PCR used 60 V beta and 13 J beta primers. Clones were read by immunoSEQ multiplex PCR, and TCRdb kept only the in-frame ones, dropping some. The sample yields about 73,000 clones, roughly four fifths seen once. J is TRBJ2-4 and V is TRBV4-2, with D tentatively TRBD2 (5 bases). This TCR was sampled from a human donor with glioblastoma. The source was blood, collected before dendritic cell vaccination. CDR3 sequence: CASSQDFEGRNIQYF. The CDR3 DNA reads TGTGCCAGCAGCCAAGATTTTGAGGGTAGAAACATTCAGTACTTC.